These T cell receptor beta chains were read from a single sample in a study of T cell repertoires and Cas9 in healthy adults. Assay: immunoSEQ multiplex PCR; the TCRdb copy retains only in-frame clones and omits some. Of 11,000 to 15,000 clones listed, 85% to 90% are singletons. The source material was Tregs (CD4+, CD25+, CD127-, CD137-, CD154-) from PBMCs; culture status not recorded. These receptors all come from a human donor in good health. The CDR3 runs from the conserved cysteine through the conserved F or W. Each record gives: clone size, J gene, D gene, V gene, CDR3 DNA, CDR3 protein. The D gene is left open where the match is weak. Only some rows state a clone size, as once, few, many or a class for expanded clones.

.,TRBJ1-4,TRBD1,TRBV11-1,TGTGCCAGCAGCCCAGAGGGGGCGTTGGCTAATGAAAAACTGTTTTTT,CASSPEGALANEKLFF
.,TRBJ1-2,.,TRBV9,TGTGCCAGCAGTAAAATGGGGGCATGGCCGCCTAACTATGGCTACACCTTC,CASSKMGAWPPNYGYTF
.,TRBJ1-1,TRBD1,TRBV6-6,TGTGCCAGCAGATCCGGGACAGCGGACACTGAAGCTTTCTTT,CASRSGTADTEAFF
.,TRBJ2-5,TRBD2,TRBV5-4,TGTGCCAGCAGCGCGCCGACGCGGGGGGGCGAAGAGACCCAGTACTTC,CASSAPTRGGEETQYF
.,TRBJ2-1,.,TRBV7-2,TGTGCCAGCAGCTTAGTAACGCTCACCACCTACAATGAGCAGTTCTTC,CASSLVTLTTYNEQFF
.,TRBJ2-1,TRBD2,TRBV6-5,TGTGCCAGCAGTTATAACTACCGACTAGCGGGACAGTTACTCTTC,CASSYNYRLAGQLLF
.,TRBJ1-1,.,TRBV2,TGTGCCACCAACGTTAGGGGAGGGATTATGAACACTGAAGCTTTCTTT,CATNVRGGIMNTEAFF
.,TRBJ1-5,.,TRBV5-6,TGTGCCAGCAGCTTGGCAGCTGGGGGCGAGGGCAATCAGCCCCAGCATTTT,CASSLAAGGEGNQPQHF
.,TRBJ2-5,.,TRBV6-1,TGTGCCAGCAGTGAACGGCAGAACCAAGAGACCCAGTACTTC,CASSERQNQETQYF
.,TRBJ2-1,TRBD2,TRBV18,TGTGCCAGCTCCTGGGGACTAGTGGGCGTCGGGGGATCGTTTAATGAGCAGTTCTTC,CASSWGLVGVGGSFNEQFF
.,TRBJ1-2,TRBD1,TRBV28,TGTGCCAGCAGGTATGGAAGGGGGCAGAGCTACACCTTC,CASRYGRGQSYTF
.,TRBJ1-6,.,TRBV7-2,TGTGCCAGCAGCTTAGTCGGGGGCAGTTCGAATTCACCCCTCCACTTT,CASSLVGGSSNSPLHF
.,TRBJ2-5,.,TRBV5-6,TGTGCCAGCAGCACCACAGGGCTAGAGACCCAGTACTTC,CASSTTGLETQYF
.,TRBJ1-3,.,TRBV19,TGTGCCAGTAGTTCCGAGTGGGGTACTGGAAACACCATATATTTT,CASSSEWGTGNTIYF
.,TRBJ1-1,.,TRBV25-1,TGTGCCAGCAGTGAATGGGGGTTGAACACTGAAGCTTTCTTT,CASSEWGLNTEAFF
.,TRBJ2-7,.,TRBV7-9,TGTGCCAGCAGCTTAAGTGAGAGGGGATTATATTCCGAGCAGTACTTC,CASSLSERGLYSEQYF
few,TRBJ1-1,.,TRBV7-8,TGTGCCAGCAGGGCAGGACTCAGCGGTACTGAAGCTTTCTTT,CASRAGLSGTEAFF
.,TRBJ2-1,.,TRBV4-1,TGCGCCAGCAGCCAAGAGTCGCTTTCTAGCTGGGTGTACAATGAGCAGTTCTTC,CASSQESLSSWVYNEQFF
.,TRBJ1-1,.,TRBV11-2,TGTGCCAGCAGCTTACAGGGGAACACTGAAGCTTTCTTT,CASSLQGNTEAFF
.,TRBJ2-1,TRBD1,TRBV6-5,TGTGCCAGCAGCCGGACAGGGGACGAGCAGTTCTTC,CASSRTGDEQFF
.,TRBJ1-1,.,TRBV6-6,TGTGCCAGCAGTTACTCGAGCAGGTACCCTGAAGCTTTCTTT,CASSYSSRYPEAFF
once,TRBJ1-1,TRBD1,TRBV18,TGTGCCAGCTCATCGCCCGTGCAGGGGGAGTTGAACACTGAAGCTTTCTTT,CASSSPVQGELNTEAFF
.,TRBJ2-2,TRBD2,TRBV6-1,TGTGCCAGCAGGCGGCAGGGAGGGAGCGGGGAGCTGTTTTTT,CASRRQGGSGELFF
.,TRBJ2-1,TRBD2,TRBV19,TGTGCCAGTAGTATCCGGGGGGGCCGTTCCGATGAGCAGTTCTTC,CASSIRGGRSDEQFF
.,TRBJ1-1,TRBD1,TRBV19,TGTGCCAGTACCTTCGGACAGGTCACTGAAGCTTTCTTT,CASTFGQVTEAFF
once,TRBJ2-3,.,TRBV9,TGTGCCAGCAGCGTAGCTGATGATGGAAAGGGCACAGATACGCAGTATTTT,CASSVADDGKGTDTQYF
.,TRBJ1-6,.,TRBV7-9,TGTGCCAGCAGCTTAGGCGGTTATAATTCACCCCTCCACTTT,CASSLGGYNSPLHF
.,TRBJ1-1,.,TRBV28,TGTGCCAGCAGGGACGAGAACACTGAAGCTTTCTTT,CASRDENTEAFF
.,TRBJ1-2,.,TRBV19,TGTGCCAGTAGATTTCCAGGGCGTCCTAACTATGGCTACACCTTC,CASRFPGRPNYGYTF
.,TRBJ1-1,TRBD1,TRBV7-2,TGTGCCAGCAGCTTCACAGGGGGCACTGAAGCTTTCTTT,CASSFTGGTEAFF
.,TRBJ1-1,TRBD1,TRBV5-5,TGTGCCAGCAGCTCGGGGACAGGGAGGCGTGAAGCTTTCTTT,CASSSGTGRREAFF
.,TRBJ2-3,.,TRBV10-3,TGTGCCATCAGTGCTTACTTAGTGGGCGCAGATACGCAGTATTTT,CAISAYLVGADTQYF
.,TRBJ1-1,TRBD1,TRBV4-1,TGCGCCAGCAGCCAAGACAACGACAGGGTGGGATTGAACACTGAAGCTTTCTTT,CASSQDNDRVGLNTEAFF
.,TRBJ2-2,TRBD1,TRBV7-2,TGTGCCAGCAGCTTAGTGGGACAGGCGTGGAGGAGCGGGGAGCTGTTTTTT,CASSLVGQAWRSGELFF
.,TRBJ2-3,.,TRBV5-3,TGTGCCAGAAGCTTGGAGGCCGGGGGTACGCAGTATTTT,CARSLEAGGTQYF
.,TRBJ1-5,TRBD1,TRBV6-5,TGTGCCAGCAGGCCACAGGGGGCGGGGGATCAGCCCCAGCATTTT,CASRPQGAGDQPQHF
once,TRBJ1-6,.,TRBV27,TGTGCCAGCAGTTTCATCTTTCGGGGACTCCCTTCACCCCTCCACTTT,CASSFIFRGLPSPLHF
.,TRBJ1-5,.,TRBV30,TGTGCCTGGAGTCCAATCTCAGGGTTTAGCAATCAGCCCCAGCATTTT,CAWSPISGFSNQPQHF
.,TRBJ2-3,.,TRBV19,TGTGCCAGTGGAATAAGGAGGGGAACAGATACGCAGTATTTT,CASGIRRGTDTQYF
.,TRBJ2-5,.,TRBV4-2,TGTGCCAGCAGCTCCACGTACCAAGAGACCCAGTACTTC,CASSSTYQETQYF
.,TRBJ2-5,.,TRBV4-1,TGCGCCAGCAGCCACCAAGAGATAGCGGAGACCCAGTACTTC,CASSHQEIAETQYF
.,TRBJ1-2,.,TRBV7-2,TGTGCCAGCAGCTTAGGGCAGGCAGACTATGGCTACACCTTC,CASSLGQADYGYTF
.,TRBJ1-6,TRBD1,TRBV19,TGTGCCAGCAGCCGGGACAGGGGATCACCCCTCCACTTT,CASSRDRGSPLHF
.,TRBJ1-5,TRBD1,TRBV19,TGTGCCAGTAGAAAACAGGGGTATATAGGGCAGCCCCAGCATTTT,CASRKQGYIGQPQHF
.,TRBJ2-3,.,TRBV13,TGTGCCAGCAGCTCAGGTGGAAGAGCAGTCAGAGATACGCAGTATTTT,CASSSGGRAVRDTQYF
.,TRBJ1-3,.,TRBV29-1,TGCAGCTTAGTAGTTAGCTCTGGAAACACCATATATTTT,CSLVVSSGNTIYF
.,TRBJ1-2,.,TRBV5-1,TGCGCCAGCAGCCCCATGGACCTGGGTAACTATGGCTACACCTTC,CASSPMDLGNYGYTF
.,TRBJ2-3,TRBD1,TRBV19,TGTGCCAGTAGTATTTGGGGACAGCTATCAGATACGCAGTATTTT,CASSIWGQLSDTQYF
.,TRBJ1-4,.,TRBV5-1,TGCGCCAGCGGATTTACCGGGACAAGGGGTGAAAAACTGTTTTTT,CASGFTGTRGEKLFF
.,TRBJ2-2,TRBD1,TRBV9,TGTGCCAGCAGAAGACAGGGCCACACCGGGGAGCTGTTTTTT,CASRRQGHTGELFF
.,TRBJ2-5,.,TRBV9,TGTGCCAGCAGCGTAGGACCTACAGGGTCAGAGACCCAGTACTTC,CASSVGPTGSETQYF
.,TRBJ2-5,.,TRBV25-1,TGTGCCAGCAGTGAAGGCGGGGGCGGAAAGACCCAGTACTTC,CASSEGGGGKTQYF
.,TRBJ2-3,.,TRBV15,TGTGCCACCAGCGCCCTTCAGACGTATTCGGTCACAGGTACGCAGTATTTT,CATSALQTYSVTGTQYF
.,TRBJ1-1,.,TRBV5-1,TGCGCCAGCAGCTTAACATCGAACACTGAAGCTTTCTTT,CASSLTSNTEAFF
.,TRBJ2-3,TRBD1,TRBV6-5,TGTGCCAGCAGGGACAGGGATGCAGATACGCAGTATTTT,CASRDRDADTQYF
.,TRBJ2-3,.,TRBV19,TGTGCCAGTAGTATAGGCTTCACAGATACGCAGTATTTT,CASSIGFTDTQYF
.,TRBJ2-4,.,TRBV7-9,TGTGCCAGCAGCCGACAGGGATATAGTGGGAGGAAAAACATTCAGTACTTC,CASSRQGYSGRKNIQYF
.,TRBJ1-6,.,TRBV15,TGTGCCACCAGCAGATCGAATTCACCCCTCCACTTT,CATSRSNSPLHF
.,TRBJ2-1,TRBD1,TRBV5-1,TGCGCCAGCAGCCGGACAGGCCTGGGAACCTACAATGAGCAGTTCTTC,CASSRTGLGTYNEQFF
few,TRBJ1-2,.,TRBV10-3,TGTGCCATCAGTGTGAACAGGGACTATGGCTACACCTTC,CAISVNRDYGYTF